This T cell receptor beta chain originates from a study of control samples from healthy donors and cancer patients (dated by TCRdb to the early 2020s). The method was the immunoSEQ multiplex PCR assay. TCRdb mirrors the immuneACCESS table, restricted to in-frame sequences. Some clones are absent from its copies; in checked studies, under half trace to an unresolved V gene, and the reason for the others is unknown. This sample is represented by approximately 190,000 clones; approximately 90% of them were singletons. The top ten constitute less than 2% of the sample. Here V drops 6 bases and J drops 5 bases, and the junction holds 6 bases not matched to any gene. The CDR3 goes from the cysteine to the phenylalanine over 13 residues. Only the CDR3 region is kept as DNA, spanning 39 bases read in frame from base 1. From a lookup of the germline V gene (reference sequence), CDR1 and CDR2 are SEHNR and FQNEAQ.

There are a few counts of this clone. Its antigen has not been determined. No much larger clonotype is one base removed from it; base qualities were not supplied. Rearrangement joined TRBV7-9 to TRBJ2-7, with TRBD1 matching 8 junction bases. The sample taken for sequencing was blood. The sequence was collected from a man aged 30 to 45 in good health. The CDR3 protein is CASRTGASNEQYF. Here is the DNA: TGTGCCAGCAGGACAGGGGCCAGCAACGAGCAGTACTTC.